This T cell receptor (beta chain) was profiled in a study of beta chain features in type 1 diabetes. Study-wide findings and caveats: People with Type 1 diabetes carried modestly yet significantly shorter TCRB CDR3s in all four CD4+ subsets.

Germline CDR1 reads SGHTA; CDR2 reads FQGNSA. This CDR3 has 13 residues. The V segment lost 4 bases and the J segment 5 bases; nucleotides outside the gene matches: 2. Notes on this clone: Its antigen is currently unknown.

Reverse transcribing all isolated RNA meant expressed TCRB transcripts were sequenced. The table came from immunoSEQ multiplex PCR; TCRdb's copy has only in-frame clones and leaves some out. The sample records under 200,000 clones, 6.5% to 10% being singletons. The TCR was taken from a woman under 30 with type 1 diabetes. Source material: central memory CD4+ T cells from blood. V and J are TRBV7-2 and TRBJ2-4, with 7 positions matching TRBD1. The DNA of the CDR3 is TGTGCCAGCAGCTCTACAGGGGAAAACATTCAGTACTTC. Translation: CASSSTGENIQYF.